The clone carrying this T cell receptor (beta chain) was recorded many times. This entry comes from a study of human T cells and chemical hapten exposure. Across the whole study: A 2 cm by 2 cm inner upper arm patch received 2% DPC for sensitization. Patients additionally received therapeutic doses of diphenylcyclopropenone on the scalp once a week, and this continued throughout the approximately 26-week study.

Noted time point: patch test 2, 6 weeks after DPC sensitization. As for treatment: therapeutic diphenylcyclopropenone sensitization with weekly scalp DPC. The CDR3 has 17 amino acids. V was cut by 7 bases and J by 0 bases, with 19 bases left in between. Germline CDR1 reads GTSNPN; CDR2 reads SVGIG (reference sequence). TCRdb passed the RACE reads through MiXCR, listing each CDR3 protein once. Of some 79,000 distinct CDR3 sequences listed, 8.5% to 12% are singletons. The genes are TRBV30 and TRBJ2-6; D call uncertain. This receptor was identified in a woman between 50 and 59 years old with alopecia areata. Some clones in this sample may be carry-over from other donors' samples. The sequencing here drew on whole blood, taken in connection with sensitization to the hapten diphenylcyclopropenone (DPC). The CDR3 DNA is TGTGCCTCCCGAAGAGGCAGGCAGGCCTCTGGGGCCAACGTCCTGACTTTC. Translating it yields CASRRGRQASGANVLTF.